The TCR beta chain under discussion was sequenced for a study of long-term antiretroviral therapy in people with HIV. A note on this clone: Its antigen is unidentified.

Sequencing used immunoSEQ v3.0 at survey level. This table comes from immunoSEQ multiplex PCR, and its TCRdb copy is limited to in-frame clones, with some not included. The sample has 25,000 to 30,000 clones; about 85% are singletons. The study's findings and limits: The study lacked data on ART adherence, viral resistance or therapy changes.

This TCR derives from a middle-aged man with HIV. The sequences come from unsorted PBMCs, collected approximately 4.8 years after starting antiretroviral therapy.

In nucleotides, the CDR3 is TGTGCCAGTAGTACCCCCCCCGGCGGGAGGGCTTTTCAGTACTTC. Translating it yields CASSTPPGGRAFQYF. V and J are TRBV19 and TRBJ2-4, with TRBD2 matching 9 bases. The germline V gene encodes CDR1 LNHDA and CDR2 SQIVND (reference sequence). The CDR3 runs 15 residues. Germline trimming cut 4 bases from V and 11 bases from J; bases unmatched to any gene: 12. The entire variable domain, with the rest obtained from reference TRBV19 and TRBJ2-4, is as follows: DGGITQSPKYLFRKEGQNVTLSCEQNLNHDAMYWYRQDPGQGLRLIYYSQIVNDFQKGDIAEGYSVSREKKESFPLTVTSAQKNPTAFYLCASSTPPGGRAFQYFGAGTRLSVL.